The 32 T cell receptor beta chains given below trace back to one sample, sequenced in a study of cytomegalovirus exposure and HLA in healthy donors. In the PCR, 60 Vbeta and 13 Jbeta primers were used. Profiling relied on immunoSEQ multiplex PCR, and the TCRdb table lists in-frame clones only, not all of them. The sample shows about 110,000 clones, approximately 78% of them seen only once. Sequencing was carried out using PBMCs. These receptors were taken from a man aged 25 to 45 in good health and CMV-seropositive.

The chain has TRBV6-1 and TRBJ1-3, with D hard to call. V was cut by 7 bases and J by 1 base, with 5 bases left in between. There are 12 residues in the CDR3. CDR1 and CDR2 from the germline V gene are MNHNS and SASEGT. The CDR3 sequence: CASTLSGNTIYF. Written as DNA, the CDR3 is TGTGCCAGCACTCTTTCTGGAAACACCATATATTTT.

The J gene is TRBJ2-1, the V gene TRBV5-1; 7 nucleotides line up with TRBD1. CDR3 size: 14 residues. V dropped 4 bases and J dropped 5; count of bases not matched to a gene: 6. Germline-derived CDR1 and CDR2 are SGHRS and YFSETQ. The CDR3 spells CASSRDSTNNEQFF. The CDR3 coding sequence is TGCGCCAGCAGCAGGGACAGCACAAACAATGAGCAGTTCTTC.

The rearrangement uses TRBV4-2 and TRBJ2-2, with TRBD2 identical over 9 bases. Germline loops: CDR1 LGHNA, CDR2 YNFKEQ. V lost 0 bases to trimming and J lost 4 bases; unmatched junction nucleotides: 6. This CDR3 spans 17 amino acids. This CDR3 reads CASSQERGTSITGELFF. CDR3 coding DNA: TGTGCCAGCAGCCAAGAACGAGGGACTAGCATCACCGGGGAGCTGTTTTTT.

V and J are TRBV11-2 and TRBJ2-7, with D perhaps matching TRBD1 (5 bases). V lost 4 bases to trimming and J lost 0 bases, with 16 bases between them. The CDR3 is 16 amino acids. Germline V gene data show CDR1 as SGHAT and CDR2 as FQNNGV. The CDR3 bases are TGTGCCAGCAGCTCAGGGAAGGTGAGGAGCTCCTACGAGCAGTACTTC. As protein: CASSSGKVRSSYEQYF.

V usage is TRBV28 and J usage is TRBJ1-2; tentative D call: TRBD1 (6 bases). Germline CDR1 MDHEN, CDR2 SYDVKM. This CDR3 contains 13 residues. V was clipped by 6 bases and J by 4 bases, with 12 bases between them. The CDR3 here is CASSPTGPYGYTF. DNA for the CDR3: TGTGCCAGCAGCCCTACAGGGCCCTATGGCTACACCTTC.

The chain couples TRBV9 to TRBJ1-2, with no clear D. Deletions cut 4 bases from V and 2 bases from J, with 12 bases between. The CDR3 is 14 residues long. CDR1 is SGDLS and CDR2 is YYNGEE in the germline V gene. The CDR3 loop is CASSPPPGNYGYTF. CDR3 DNA: TGTGCCAGCAGCCCCCCTCCCGGGAACTATGGCTACACCTTC.

In the case of this clone: At one end the junction does not follow the germline gene, possibly because of a read error. The rearrangement joins TRBV7-8 to TRBJ1-5; 7 bases line up with TRBD1. Germline V gene data show CDR1 as SGHVS and CDR2 as FQNEAQ. There are 15 residues in the CDR3. CDR3 region: CGPLHRGEGNQPQHF. CDR3 bases: TGCGGACCCTTACACAGGGGAGAAGGCAATCAGCCCCAGCATTTT.

The chain combines TRBV27 with TRBJ2-2, with TRBD1 identical over 11 bases. V gave up 10 bases and J gave up 6 bases; unmatched junction bases: 7. The CDR3 extends over 14 amino acids. The germline V gene has CDR1 MNHEY and CDR2 SMNVEV (reference sequence). In nucleotides, the CDR3 is TGTGCCATCCCACCGGGACAGGGGGCCGGGGAGCTGTTTTTT. As protein: CAIPPGQGAGELFF.

This clone has a handful of counts. CDR3 sequence reads: CASSDSPDRGGTQYF. CDR3 sequence (DNA): TGTGCCAGCAGTGACTCCCCAGACCGGGGAGGTACGCAGTATTTT. The gene calls are TRBV6-4 and TRBJ2-3, with D possibly being TRBD2 (6 bases). Germline CDR1 and CDR2: MRHNA and SNTAGT. Between the trimmed V and J ends, which lost 0 bases and 8 bases, there was a span of 15 bases. CDR3 length equals 15 residues.

The V call is TRBV12-5, the J call TRBJ2-3; possible D gene TRBD2, 6 bases. Germline lookup yields CDR1 LGHNT and CDR2 FRNRAP. This CDR3 spans 14 amino acids. The germline V and J ends were trimmed by 4 bases and 3 bases, with 11 bases remaining between them. In DNA form, the CDR3 reads TGTGCTAGTGGTTGGGGCGGGGCAACAGATACGCAGTATTTT. The encoded protein is CASGWGGATDTQYF.

The genes are TRBV10-1 and TRBJ2-2; D is ambiguous. Trimming cost V 0 bases and J 0 bases, with 8 bases left between them. The CDR3 extends over 16 amino acids. In germline, CDR1 is WNHNN, CDR2 SYGVQD (reference sequence). The chain's CDR3 is CASSESRQPNTGELFF. CDR3 nucleotide sequence: TGCGCCAGCAGTGAGTCGAGACAACCGAACACCGGGGAGCTGTTTTTT.

V is TRBV5-8 and J is TRBJ2-6; D unresolved. V dropped 7 bases and J dropped 0 bases, with 5 bases sitting between them. CDR3 length: 13 residues. Germline V gives CDR1 SGHTS, CDR2 YDEGEE. The CDR3 DNA sequence: TGTGCCAGCCTTCCCTCTGGGGCCAACGTCCTGACTTTC. This codes for CASLPSGANVLTF.

V is TRBV25-1 and J is TRBJ2-7; a possible D gene is TRBD1 (5 bases). The V gene lost 5 bases and the J gene lost 0 bases, with 11 bases spanning the gap. In germline, CDR1 is MGHDK, CDR2 SYGVNS. The CDR3 is made up of 14 amino acids. The CDR3 is CASSIQDHSYEQYF. The DNA for the CDR3 is TGTGCCAGCAGTATACAGGACCACTCCTACGAGCAGTACTTC.

V gene TRBV18 combines with J gene TRBJ1-2; 8 bases agree with TRBD1. This CDR3 region has 17 residues. Germline V gene data show CDR1 as KGHSH and CDR2 as LQKENI. Trimming cost V 3 bases and J 3 bases; bases outside gene matches: 12. CDR3: CASSPKVTGDGDYGYTF. The CDR3 DNA follows: TGTGCCAGCTCACCTAAAGTGACAGGGGATGGGGACTATGGCTACACCTTC.

The chain couples TRBV6-1 to TRBJ1-6, with D perhaps TRBD1 (5 bases). The CDR3 runs to 17 residues. Germline CDR1 MNHNS, CDR2 SASEGT. V was clipped by 1 base and J by 5 bases, with 15 bases between them. The CDR3 is CASSEGGLLRNNSPLHF. The CDR3 DNA follows: TGTGCCAGCAGTGAAGGGGGACTACTACGGAATAATTCACCCCTCCACTTT.

V and J are TRBV2 and TRBJ2-7, with TRBD2 as a possible D gene (6 bases). V was trimmed by 5 bases and J by 6 bases, leaving 14 bases between them. This CDR3 region has 13 residues. Germline V lookup: CDR1 SNHLY, CDR2 FYNNEI. The CDR3 DNA sequence: TGTGCCAGCAGTCTGACGGGAGAGGTCGAGCAGTACGTC. Translated, it gives CASSLTGEVEQYV.

The sample holds one count of this clone. This rearrangement joins TRBV5-1 to TRBJ2-1; perhaps TRBD1 as D (5 bases). CDR1 is SGHRS and CDR2 is YFSETQ in the germline V gene. This CDR3 comprises 13 residues. V was pared by 2 bases and J by 8 bases, with 11 bases between. This chain's CDR3 is CASSFLGQDEQFF. CDR3 in DNA: TGCGCCAGCAGCTTCCTGGGGCAGGATGAGCAGTTCTTC.

The rearrangement uses TRBV19 and TRBJ1-2; D gene unclear. The length of the CDR3 is 14 residues. CDR1 is LNHDA and CDR2 is SQIVND in the germline V gene (reference sequence). Trimming pared 7 bases from V and 5 bases from J, leaving 17 bases between. CDR3 in amino acids: CASTGREIRYGYTF. The CDR3, as DNA: TGTGCCAGTACGGGTCGAGAGATCCGATATGGCTACACCTTC.

The J gene is TRBJ2-1, the V gene TRBV5-4; 10 bases align to TRBD2. This CDR3 spans 15 amino acids. Looked up from germline, CDR1 is SGHNT and CDR2 is YYREEE (reference sequence). J gave up 5 bases and V 4 bases, and 6 bases lay outside the gene matches. The CDR3 region has the DNA TGTGCCAGCAGCCCGAGGACTAGCGGTGACAATGAGCAGTTCTTC. This gives the protein CASSPRTSGDNEQFF.

This clone was seen a handful of times. The chain recombines TRBV7-9 with TRBJ2-2, with 7 bases identical to TRBD1. Germline V gene data show CDR1 as SEHNR and CDR2 as FQNEAQ (reference sequence). The V and J ends lost 8 bases and 2 bases, in that order; junction bases with no gene match: 11. This CDR3 comprises 16 residues. The chain's CDR3 is CASPEGTAPNTGELFF. CDR3 DNA: TGTGCCAGCCCAGAGGGGACAGCGCCTAACACCGGGGAGCTGTTTTTT.

This clone was found once. The genes are TRBV30 and TRBJ2-3; 10 bases are a match to TRBD2. This CDR3 has 16 amino acids. Germline assignment: CDR1 GTSNPN and CDR2 SVGIG (reference sequence). The V and J ends lost 0 bases and 2 bases, in that order; junction bases with no gene match: 5. The CDR3 nucleotides are TGTGCCTGGAGTGTACGGGGACTAGCGTCCACAGATACGCAGTATTTT. This sequence encodes CAWSVRGLASTDTQYF. Drawing the rest from reference TRBV30 and TRBJ2-3, the complete variable domain is SQTIHQWPATLVQPVGSPLSLECTVEGTSNPNLYWYRQAAGRGLQLLFYSVGIGQISSEVPQNLSASRPQDRQFILSSKKLLLSDSGFYLCAWSVRGLASTDTQYFGPGTRLTVL.

This rearrangement joins TRBV18 to TRBJ2-3, with D perhaps TRBD2 (5 bases). CDR3 size: 16 residues. Trimming took 0 bases from V and 4 from J, leaving 14 bases between them. Germline V lookup: CDR1 KGHSH, CDR2 LQKENI. The CDR3 DNA reads as TGTGCCAGCTCACCACCGTTTCTGGCGGGTTCAGATACGCAGTATTTT. The encoded protein is CASSPPFLAGSDTQYF.

This chain links TRBV5-4 with TRBJ2-2; the match to TRBD2 covers 10 bases. Germline assignment: CDR1 SGHNT and CDR2 YYREEE (reference sequence). The CDR3 runs to 16 residues. V shed 4 bases and J 5 bases; nucleotides not matched to a gene: 8. CDR3 amino acids: CASSVGLAMGTGELFF. The CDR3, as DNA: TGTGCCAGCAGCGTGGGACTAGCGATGGGGACCGGGGAGCTGTTTTTT.

CDR3 sequence reads: CASSPLAGRQETQYF. CDR3 bases: TGTGCCAGCAGCCCACTAGCGGGTAGACAAGAGACCCAGTACTTC. The rearrangement uses TRBV5-4 and TRBJ2-5, with TRBD2 matching over 9 bases. This CDR3 is built from 15 residues. Germline lookup yields CDR1 SGHNT and CDR2 YYREEE (reference sequence). Trimming at V came to 4 bases and at J to 2 bases, leaving 6 bases not matched to a gene.

The rearrangement links TRBV13 to TRBJ2-4; TRBD1 matches 7 bases. The CDR3 spans 14 residues. Germline loops: CDR1 PRHDT, CDR2 FYEKMQ (reference sequence). V shed 5 bases, J shed 8 bases, and the junction held 9 bases outside the gene matches. The CDR3 DNA follows: TGTGCCAGCAGCCCCCGACCAGGGGGAGACATTCAGTACTTC. It specifies CASSPRPGGDIQYF.

This chain connects TRBV6-1 to TRBJ2-5, with D possibly being TRBD1 (5 bases). CDR1 is MNHNS, CDR2 SASEGT, per germline. V was cut by 8 bases and J by 1 base, with 11 bases left in between. CDR3 length equals 13 residues. In DNA, the CDR3 is TGTGCCAGCTCGTGGGGCCCCCAAGAGACCCAGTACTTC. Protein sequence: CASSWGPQETQYF.

The chain has TRBV5-1 and TRBJ1-5; D call uncertain. V lost 1 base and J 5 bases, leaving 7 bases between the germline ends. CDR1 and CDR2 from the germline V gene are SGHRS and YFSETQ. The length of the CDR3 is 13 residues. The CDR3: CASSLYGDQPQHF. CDR3 sequence (DNA): TGCGCCAGCAGCTTGTACGGGGATCAGCCCCAGCATTTT.

V gene TRBV6-1 combines with J gene TRBJ2-7; D might be TRBD1 (7 bases). In germline, CDR1 is MNHNS, CDR2 SASEGT. The CDR3 length is 15 residues. V was cut by 0 bases and J by 10 bases, with 19 bases left in between. CDR3 sequence reads: CASSEAGGTVFKQYV. As DNA, the CDR3 is TGTGCCAGCAGTGAAGCGGGCGGGACAGTCTTCAAACAGTACGTC.

The table lists this clone with a count of one. The chain joins TRBV4-1 to TRBJ2-3; D gene uncertain. The germline gives CDR1 MGHRA, CDR2 YSYEKL. The CDR3 extends over 17 amino acids. Trimming left V 1 base short and J 0 bases short, with 14 bases between. The CDR3, as DNA: TGCGCCAGCAGCCAAGGTGCAGGTCAACTTAGCACAGATACGCAGTATTTT. It encodes CASSQGAGQLSTDTQYF.

This chain joins TRBV5-1 and TRBJ2-4, with TRBD2 identical over 14 bases. Looked up from germline, CDR1 is SGHRS and CDR2 is YFSETQ. This CDR3 spans 18 amino acids. The junction had 4 bases not matched to a gene; V was cut back by 0 bases and J by 2 bases. The CDR3 coding sequence is TGCGCCAGCAGCTTGGGACTAGCGGGAGGGCCCCCCAAAAACATTCAGTACTTC. This translates into CASSLGLAGGPPKNIQYF.

V is TRBV28 and J is TRBJ2-7; TRBD1 aligns across 7 bases. Germline V lookup: CDR1 MDHEN, CDR2 SYDVKM. This CDR3 contains 12 residues. V shed 4 bases, J shed 5 bases, and the junction held 2 bases outside the gene matches. The chain's CDR3 is CASSSTGDEQYF. The CDR3 bases are TGTGCCAGCAGTTCTACAGGGGACGAGCAGTACTTC.

The chain uses TRBV9 and TRBJ2-2; D not certain. Germline V gene lookup returns CDR1 SGDLS and CDR2 YYNGEE. The CDR3 is 14 amino acids. The ends were cut back, 0 bases at V and 1 base at J, with 4 bases in the middle. The CDR3 loop reads CASSVVQNTGELFF. CDR3 nucleotide sequence: TGTGCCAGCAGCGTAGTACAGAACACCGGGGAGCTGTTTTTT.